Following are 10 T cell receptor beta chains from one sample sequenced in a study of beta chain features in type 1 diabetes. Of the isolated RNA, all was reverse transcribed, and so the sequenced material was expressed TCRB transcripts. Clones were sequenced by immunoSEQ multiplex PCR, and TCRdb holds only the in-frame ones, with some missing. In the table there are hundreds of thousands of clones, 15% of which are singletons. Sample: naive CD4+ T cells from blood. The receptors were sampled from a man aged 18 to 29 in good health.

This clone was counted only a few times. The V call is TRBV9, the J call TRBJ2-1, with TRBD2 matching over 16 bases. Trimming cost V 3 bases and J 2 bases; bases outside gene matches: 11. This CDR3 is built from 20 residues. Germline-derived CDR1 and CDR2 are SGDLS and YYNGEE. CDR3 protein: CASSGGMLGLAGGTYNEQFF. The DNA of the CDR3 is TGTGCCAGCAGCGGAGGGATGTTGGGACTAGCGGGAGGGACCTACAATGAGCAGTTCTTC.

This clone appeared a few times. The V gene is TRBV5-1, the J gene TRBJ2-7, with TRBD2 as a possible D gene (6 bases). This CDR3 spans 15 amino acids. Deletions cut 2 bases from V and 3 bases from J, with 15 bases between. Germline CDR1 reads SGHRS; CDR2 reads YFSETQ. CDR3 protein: CASSLMTAEGYEQYF. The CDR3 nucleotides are TGCGCCAGCAGCTTAATGACAGCGGAGGGCTACGAGCAGTACTTC.

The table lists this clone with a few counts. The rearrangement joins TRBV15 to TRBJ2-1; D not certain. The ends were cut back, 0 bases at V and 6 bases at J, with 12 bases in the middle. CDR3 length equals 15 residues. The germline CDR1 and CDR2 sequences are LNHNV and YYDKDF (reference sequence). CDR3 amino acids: CATSRDVVRLNEQFF. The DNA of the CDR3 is TGTGCCACCAGCAGAGATGTGGTCAGGCTCAATGAGCAGTTCTTC.

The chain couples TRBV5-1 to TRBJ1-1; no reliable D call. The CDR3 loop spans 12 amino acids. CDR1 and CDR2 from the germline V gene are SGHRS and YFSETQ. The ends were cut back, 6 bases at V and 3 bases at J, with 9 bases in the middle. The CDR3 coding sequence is TGCGCCAGCAAATACTTAGACACTGAAGCTTTCTTT. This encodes CASKYLDTEAFF.

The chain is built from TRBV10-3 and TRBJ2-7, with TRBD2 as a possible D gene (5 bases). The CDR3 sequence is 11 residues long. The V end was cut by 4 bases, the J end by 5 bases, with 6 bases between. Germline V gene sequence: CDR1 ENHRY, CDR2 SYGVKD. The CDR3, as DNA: TGTGCCATCAGTGTCGGGGACGAGCAGTACTTC. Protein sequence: CAISVGDEQYF.

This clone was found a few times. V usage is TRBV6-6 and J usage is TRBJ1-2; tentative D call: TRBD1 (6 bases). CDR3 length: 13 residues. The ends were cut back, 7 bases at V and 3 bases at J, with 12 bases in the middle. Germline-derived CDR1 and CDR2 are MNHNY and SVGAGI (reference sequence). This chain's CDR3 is CASTVPGDYGYTF. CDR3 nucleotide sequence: TGTGCCAGCACCGTCCCAGGGGACTATGGCTACACCTTC.

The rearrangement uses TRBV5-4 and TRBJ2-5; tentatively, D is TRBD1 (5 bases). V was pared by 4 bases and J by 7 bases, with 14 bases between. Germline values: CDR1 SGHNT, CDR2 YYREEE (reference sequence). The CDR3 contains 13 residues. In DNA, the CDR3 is TGTGCCAGCAGCCCCAGCGACAGATCGACCCAGTACTTC. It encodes CASSPSDRSTQYF.

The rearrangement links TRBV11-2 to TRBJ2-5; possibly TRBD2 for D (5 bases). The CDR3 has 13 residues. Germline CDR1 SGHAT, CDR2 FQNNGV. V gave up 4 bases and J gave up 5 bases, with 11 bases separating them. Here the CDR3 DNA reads TGTGCCAGCAGCTCGGGATCGAGGGAGACCCAGTACTTC. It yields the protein CASSSGSRETQYF.

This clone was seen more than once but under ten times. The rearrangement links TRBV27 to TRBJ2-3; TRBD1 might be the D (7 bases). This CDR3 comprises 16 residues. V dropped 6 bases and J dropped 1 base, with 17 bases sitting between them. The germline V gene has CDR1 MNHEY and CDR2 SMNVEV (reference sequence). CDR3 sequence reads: CASSRQGGFGTDTQYF. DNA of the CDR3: TGTGCCAGCAGCCGACAGGGAGGATTTGGCACAGATACGCAGTATTTT.

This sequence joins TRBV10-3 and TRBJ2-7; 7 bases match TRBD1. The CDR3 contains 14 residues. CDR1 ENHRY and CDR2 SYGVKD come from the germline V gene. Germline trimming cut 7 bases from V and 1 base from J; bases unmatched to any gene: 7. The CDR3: CAITNHRGSYEQYF. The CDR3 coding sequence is TGTGCCATCACCAATCACAGGGGATCCTACGAGCAGTACTTC.